The 30 T cell receptor beta chains below were found in one sample sequenced in a study of early T cells in non-severe SARS-CoV-2 infection. TCRdb ran MiXCR on the 5' RACE reads and lists one entry per CDR3 protein. The repertoire has around 40,000 distinct CDR3 sequences, approximately 5.9% of them found once; the top ten carry around 5%. Sequenced material: whole blood. All receptors come from an adult who was a healthcare worker with PCR-confirmed SARS-CoV-2 infection or an uninfected control (not recorded which).

This clonotype was detected many times. This chain links TRBV20-1 with TRBJ1-6; TRBD1 aligns across 7 bases. V was pared by 1 base and J by 7 bases, with 4 bases of the junction left unmatched. Germline V gene sequence: CDR1 DFQATT, CDR2 SNEGSKA (reference sequence). This CDR3 region has 14 residues. Here the CDR3 reads CSARGPGQNSPLHF. For the CDR3, the DNA is TGCAGTGCTAGAGGCCCGGGACAGAATTCACCCCTCCACTTT.

In its sample, this clonotype is medium-sized (0.01 to 0.1%). This sequence joins TRBV29-1 and TRBJ2-1; D is unclear. The CDR3 has 11 amino acids. V was cut by 5 bases and J by 8 bases, with 10 bases left in between. Germline CDR1 is SQVTM and CDR2 is ANQGSEA. CDR3 bases: TGCAGCGTTTCTACGGTCGATGAGCAGTTCTTC. The encoded protein is CSVSTVDEQFF.

This clonotype was detected ten times or more. J is TRBJ1-5 and V is TRBV3-1, with D possibly matching TRBD1 (5 bases). The CDR3 extends over 14 amino acids. The germline CDR1 and CDR2 sequences are LGHDT and YNNKEL (reference sequence). The germline V and J ends were trimmed by 0 bases and 9 bases, with 12 bases remaining between them. The CDR3 bases are TGTGCCAGCAGCCAAGAGGGGCGTGCTCCGCCCCAGCATTTT. Translating it yields CASSQEGRAPPQHF.

This clonotype has a count of ten or more. The rearrangement joins TRBV27 to TRBJ2-1; D is unresolved. This CDR3 contains 12 residues. Germline CDR1 and CDR2: MNHEY and SMNVEV (reference sequence). V gave up 5 bases and J gave up 9 bases, with 11 bases separating them. DNA for the CDR3: TGTGCCAGCAGTGGTGGAATGGGTGAGCAGTTCTTC. It yields the protein CASSGGMGEQFF.

This clonotype has a count of ten or more. The chain has TRBV27 and TRBJ1-2; 12 bases map to TRBD1. Germline-derived CDR1 and CDR2 are MNHEY and SMNVEV (reference sequence). V shed 5 bases and J 6 bases; nucleotides not matched to a gene: 7. The CDR3 spans 15 residues. The CDR3 bases are TGTGCCAGCAGTCTCACTGGGACAGGGGGCGATGGCTACACCTTC. Residues: CASSLTGTGGDGYTF.

This clonotype has ten or more counts. The chain employs TRBV19 and TRBJ2-7; TRBD1 aligns across 8 bases. The CDR3 has 16 amino acids. V lost 3 bases and J lost 3; bases outside the gene matches: 10. Germline values: CDR1 LNHDA, CDR2 SQIVND (reference sequence). The CDR3 protein is CASSINLRDRFYEQYF. CDR3 bases: TGTGCCAGTAGTATCAACCTCCGGGACAGGTTCTACGAGCAGTACTTC.

V gene TRBV29-1 combines with J gene TRBJ2-7; D possibly uses TRBD1 or TRBD2 (5 bases each). V was pared by 6 bases and J by 4 bases, with 13 bases between. Germline V gene sequence: CDR1 SQVTM, CDR2 ANQGSEA. CDR3 length: 12 residues. The DNA for the CDR3 is TGCAGCGTGACCGGGACGGCGTACGAGCAGTACTTC. Translating gives CSVTGTAYEQYF.

This clonotype was seen many times. The chain links TRBV2 to TRBJ1-6; TRBD1 agrees at 9 bases. Germline loops: CDR1 SNHLY, CDR2 FYNNEI. The CDR3 spans 15 residues. V dropped 5 bases and J dropped 7; count of bases not matched to a gene: 6. CDR3 nucleotide sequence: TGTGCCAGCAGTAGAACAGGGGGCAGGAATTCACCCCTCCACTTT. Protein product: CASSRTGGRNSPLHF.

This clonotype was observed a few times. This chain joins TRBV24-1 and TRBJ2-2; TRBD1 matches at 8 bases. V lost 4 bases, J lost 8 bases, and 8 bases stayed unmatched. Germline V gene data show CDR1 as KGHDR and CDR2 as SFDVKD. There are 15 residues in the CDR3. CDR3 region: CATSDPGQGRGELFF. DNA for the CDR3: TGTGCCACCAGTGACCCAGGACAGGGTAGAGGGGAGCTGTTTTTT.

The chain is built from TRBV29-1 and TRBJ2-7, with TRBD1 identical over 8 bases. This CDR3 region has 13 residues. Germline V gene sequence: CDR1 SQVTM, CDR2 ANQGSEA. J gave up 1 base and V 6 bases, and 5 bases lay outside the gene matches. This CDR3 reads CSVADRVSYEQYF. CDR3 DNA: TGCAGCGTCGCGGACAGGGTATCCTACGAGCAGTACTTC.

The sample holds many counts of this clonotype. The chain joins TRBV6-1 to TRBJ1-1; unclear D gene. This CDR3 contains 14 residues. The germline V gene has CDR1 MNHNS and CDR2 SASEGT. Trimming took 6 bases from V and 0 from J, leaving 11 bases between them. The CDR3 DNA is TGTGCCAGCAGGGAGGGCACTTTGAACACTGAAGCTTTCTTT. Its translation is CASREGTLNTEAFF.

Ten or more counts support this clonotype. The V call is TRBV27, the J call TRBJ1-1, with no clear D. The CDR3 spans 14 residues. Trimming cost V 6 bases and J 6 bases, with 17 bases left between them. Germline V CDR1 and CDR2: MNHEY, SMNVEV (reference sequence). The CDR3 DNA follows: TGTGCCAGCAGGCCCATTGGGAGTACCTCTGAAGCTTTCTTT. Translated, it gives CASRPIGSTSEAFF.

This clonotype was seen at least ten times. The V call is TRBV5-1, the J call TRBJ2-1, with a possible D match to TRBD1 (6 bases). Germline V gene sequence: CDR1 SGHRS, CDR2 YFSETQ. The CDR3 length is 14 residues. V shed 4 bases and J shed 7 bases, with 15 bases lying between them. The DNA of the CDR3 is TGCGCCAGCAGCGGTGGGACAAGGGGAAATGAGCAGTTCTTC. Amino acids: CASSGGTRGNEQFF.

This clonotype was counted at least ten times. The V gene is TRBV29-1, the J gene TRBJ2-1; no definite D call. V dropped 3 bases and J dropped 10 bases, with 19 bases sitting between them. Germline-derived CDR1 and CDR2 are SQVTM and ANQGSEA. This CDR3 spans 14 amino acids. CDR3 protein: CSVEGLLGYTEQFF. For the CDR3, the DNA is TGCAGCGTTGAGGGTCTCCTCGGATATACCGAGCAGTTCTTC.

This clonotype was picked up many times. V is TRBV9 and J is TRBJ2-1; D perhaps matches TRBD2 (7 bases). V was trimmed by 4 bases and J by 9 bases, leaving 17 bases between them. Germline V lookup: CDR1 SGDLS, CDR2 YYNGEE. The CDR3 covers 14 residues. The CDR3 reads CASSQAGAPGEQFF. CDR3 DNA sequence: TGTGCCAGCAGCCAGGCGGGGGCGCCGGGTGAGCAGTTCTTC.

The chain has TRBV12-3 or TRBV12-4 and TRBJ1-2; 7 positions agree with TRBD1. The CDR3 runs to 14 residues. V dropped 5 bases and J dropped 4; count of bases not matched to a gene: 7. The CDR3 nucleotides are TGTGCCAGCAGTCCCATCGACAGGGCCTATGGCTACACCTTC. Its translation is CASSPIDRAYGYTF.

Comments on this clonotype: Given a much more abundant clone one base away, this may be a read error. The rearrangement joins TRBV28 to TRBJ2-1, with D possibly being TRBD2 (5 bases). The CDR3 extends over 16 amino acids. Germline CDR1 MDHEN, CDR2 SYDVKM. Trimming pared 6 bases from V and 6 bases from J, leaving 21 bases between. The CDR3, as DNA: TGTGCCAGCAGCCCTGAGGGTAAGAGGACCTGCAATGAGCAGTTCTTC. Protein product: CASSPEGKRTCNEQFF.

This clonotype was seen more than once but under ten times. The rearrangement uses TRBV10-3 and TRBJ2-1; D call uncertain. CDR3 length: 15 amino acids. Trimming shortened V by 10 bases and J by 0 bases, and 16 bases separated the two germline ends. Germline-derived CDR1 and CDR2 are ENHRY and SYGVKD. CDR3 amino acids: CATEGRMSSYNEQFF. Here the CDR3 DNA reads TGTGCCACCGAAGGCCGGATGAGCTCCTACAATGAGCAGTTCTTC.

This clonotype is medium-sized (0.01 to 0.1%). V usage is TRBV28 and J usage is TRBJ2-1; TRBD2 agrees at 10 bases. The CDR3 loop spans 16 amino acids. Germline assignment: CDR1 MDHEN and CDR2 SYDVKM. V lost 2 bases to trimming and J lost 7 bases; unmatched junction nucleotides: 8. The DNA for the CDR3 is TGTGCCAGCAGTTTAGGTGAAGCGGGAGGGCCTAATGAGCAGTTCTTC. Its translation is CASSLGEAGGPNEQFF.

The gene calls are TRBV10-3 and TRBJ1-1, with D possibly TRBD1 on 5 matching bases. From germline, CDR1 is ENHRY and CDR2 SYGVKD. V was trimmed by 11 bases and J by 1 base, leaving 11 bases between them. This CDR3 has 12 amino acids. The DNA for the CDR3 is TGTGCCTCCTCAAGGGGGAACACTGAAGCTTTCTTT. Its protein is CASSRGNTEAFF.

The rearrangement links TRBV12-3 or TRBV12-4 to TRBJ2-7; 10 bases align to TRBD1. J was trimmed by 7 bases and V by 2 bases; bases with no gene match: 11. The CDR3 is made up of 16 amino acids. The CDR3 sequence: CASSLYQGTGVEEQYF. The DNA of the CDR3 is TGTGCCAGCAGTTTATATCAGGGGACAGGGGTTGAAGAGCAGTACTTC.

The sample holds a few counts of this clonotype. V is TRBV3-1 and J is TRBJ2-1; no clear D gene. Germline V gene data show CDR1 as LGHDT and CDR2 as YNNKEL (reference sequence). Trimming left V 1 base short and J 10 bases short, with 17 bases between. This CDR3 comprises 15 residues. CDR3 residues: CASSQVYPRVGEQFF. CDR3 nucleotide sequence: TGTGCCAGCAGCCAAGTTTACCCTAGGGTTGGCGAGCAGTTCTTC.

There are many counts of this clonotype. This chain uses TRBV29-1 with TRBJ1-1; no definite D call. Per germline, CDR1 SQVTM and CDR2 ANQGSEA. V lost 4 bases and J lost 3, with 12 bases in between. This CDR3 region has 13 residues. In nucleotides, the CDR3 is TGCAGCGTTGGGTTGGGGAGTTACACTGAAGCTTTCTTT. Translation gives CSVGLGSYTEAFF.

This clonotype was seen a few times. The V gene is TRBV20-1, the J gene TRBJ2-7, with 10 bases fitting TRBD1. Germline loops: CDR1 DFQATT, CDR2 SNEGSKA (reference sequence). The CDR3 consists of 13 residues. With 6 bases clipped from V and 2 bases from J, the junction kept 4 bases outside the gene matches. The CDR3 here is CSAHGQGAYEQYF. DNA of the CDR3: TGCAGTGCACATGGACAGGGGGCCTACGAGCAGTACTTC.

This clonotype was recorded a few times. Given a much more abundant clone one base away, this may be a read error. This chain uses TRBV27 with TRBJ1-6; 7 bases align to TRBD1. V was pared by 6 bases and J by 9 bases, with 11 bases of the junction left unmatched. CDR3 length: 15 amino acids. Per germline, CDR1 MNHEY and CDR2 SMNVEV (reference sequence). In nucleotides, the CDR3 is TGTGCCAGCAGATTCGACAGGGCTCATAGTTCACCCCTCCACTTT. Its protein product is CASRFDRAHSSPLHF.

This clonotype was seen repeatedly, ten times or more. This sequence joins TRBV7-8 and TRBJ2-3, with D possibly matching TRBD2 (6 bases). Germline loops: CDR1 SGHVS, CDR2 FQNEAQ. V lost 4 bases and J 0 bases, leaving 11 bases between the germline ends. There are 15 residues in the CDR3. The CDR3 region is CASSSWGDSTDTQYF. The CDR3 DNA follows: TGTGCCAGCAGCTCGTGGGGGGACAGCACAGATACGCAGTATTTT. The full variable domain, with the rest looked up from reference TRBV7-8 and TRBJ2-3, is GAGVSQSPRYKVAKRGQDVALRCDPISGHVSLFWYQQALGQGPEFLTYFQNEAQLDKSGLPSDRFFAERPEGSVSTLKIQRTQQEDSAVYLCASSSWGDSTDTQYFGPGTRLTVL.

As for this clonotype: This may come from a read error, since a much larger clone is one base off. The chain employs TRBV29-1 and TRBJ2-7, with D perhaps matching TRBD2 (6 bases). The CDR3 length is 13 residues. V gave up 1 base and J gave up 4 bases, with 11 bases separating them. Germline CDR1 SQVTM, CDR2 ANQGSEA. The CDR3 reads CSVEGEETYEQYF. The DNA of the CDR3 is TGCAGCGTTGAAGGGGAGGAAACATACGAGCAGTACTTC.

The chain recombines TRBV28 with TRBJ1-5, with D uncertain. CDR3 length: 14 residues. CDR1 is MDHEN, CDR2 SYDVKM, per germline. The germline V and J ends were trimmed by 5 bases and 5 bases, with 13 bases remaining between them. CDR3 nucleotide sequence: TGTGCCAGCAGTGACTCCACAAGGGATCAGCCCCAGCATTTT. Translating gives CASSDSTRDQPQHF. Using reference TRBV28 and TRBJ1-5 for the parts outside the CDR3, the full variable domain is DVKVTQSSRYLVKRTGEKVFLECVQDMDHENMFWYRQDPGLGLRLIYFSYDVKMKEKGDIPEGYSVSREKKERFSLILESASTNQTSMYLCASSDSTRDQPQHFGDGTRLSIL.

This clonotype was observed at least ten times. V usage is TRBV4-1 and J usage is TRBJ1-2, with D possibly TRBD1 on 5 matching bases. Germline V gene sequence: CDR1 MGHRA, CDR2 YSYEKL. The CDR3 has 13 amino acids. V gave up 1 base and J gave up 4 bases, with 7 bases separating them. CDR3 nucleotide sequence: TGCGCCAGCAGCCAAGTAGGGGTCTATGGCTACACCTTC. Translated, it gives CASSQVGVYGYTF.

This clonotype was seen repeatedly, ten times or more. The DNA of the CDR3 is TGTGCCAGCAGCATCGACCCAAGCTCCTACAATGAGCAGTTCTTC. The encoded protein is CASSIDPSSYNEQFF. The chain recombines TRBV5-4 with TRBJ2-1; no clear D. This CDR3 has 15 residues. The V end lost 4 bases, the J end lost 0 bases, and 11 bases lay between the germline ends. The V gene's germline CDR1 is SGHNT and CDR2 YYREEE (reference sequence).